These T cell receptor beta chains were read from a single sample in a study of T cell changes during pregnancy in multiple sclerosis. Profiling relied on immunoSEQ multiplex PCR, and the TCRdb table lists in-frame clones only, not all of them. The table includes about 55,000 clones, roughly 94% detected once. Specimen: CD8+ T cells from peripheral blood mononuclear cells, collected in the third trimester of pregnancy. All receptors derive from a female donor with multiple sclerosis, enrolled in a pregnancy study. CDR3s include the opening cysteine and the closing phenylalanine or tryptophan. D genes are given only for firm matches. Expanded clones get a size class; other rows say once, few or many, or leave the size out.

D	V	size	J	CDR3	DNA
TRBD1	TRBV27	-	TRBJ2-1	CASGNLRRTGQHNEQFF	TGTGCCAGCGGAAACCTTCGCCGGACAGGTCAACACAATGAGCAGTTCTTC
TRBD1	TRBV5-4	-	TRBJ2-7	CASRYRDRPYEQYF	TGTGCCAGCAGGTACCGGGACAGACCCTACGAGCAGTACTTC
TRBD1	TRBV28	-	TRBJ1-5	CASSLDRDLPVQPQHF	TGTGCCAGCAGTTTAGACAGGGATCTACCCGTACAGCCCCAGCATTTT
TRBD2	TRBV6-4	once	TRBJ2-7	CASSGRGESSGTQLHEQYF	TGTGCCAGCAGCGGGAGGGGTGAGTCCAGCGGGACCCAGTTACACGAGCAGTACTTC
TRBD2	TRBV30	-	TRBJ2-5	CASGGVGAQETQYF	TGTGCCTCCGGGGGGGTGGGGGCACAAGAGACCCAGTACTTC
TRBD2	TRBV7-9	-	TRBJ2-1	CASSVGLAGVFF	TGTGCCAGCAGCGTTGGACTAGCGGGTGTTTTCTTC
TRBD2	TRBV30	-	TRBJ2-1	CAWSVYGREQFF	TGTGCCTGGAGTGTTTACGGGAGGGAGCAGTTCTTC
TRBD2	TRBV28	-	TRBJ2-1	CASSFGLAGNNEQFF	TGTGCCAGCAGTTTCGGGCTAGCGGGGAACAATGAGCAGTTCTTC
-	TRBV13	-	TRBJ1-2	CASSPGRFYGYTF	TGTGCCAGCAGCCCTGGCAGGTTCTATGGCTACACCTTC
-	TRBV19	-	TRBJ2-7	CASSPWDFSGEQYF	TGTGCCAGTAGTCCATGGGACTTTAGCGGAGAGCAGTACTTC
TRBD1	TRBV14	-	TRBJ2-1	CASSQAVPGTGGGLPREQFF	TGTGCCAGCAGCCAAGCCGTTCCCGGGACAGGGGGCGGTTTACCGCGGGAGCAGTTCTTC
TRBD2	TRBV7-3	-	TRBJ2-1	CASSLTWLAGGPGEQFF	TGTGCCAGCAGCTTAACGTGGCTAGCGGGAGGGCCAGGTGAGCAGTTCTTC
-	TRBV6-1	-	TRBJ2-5	CASSEEILLVETQYF	TGTGCCAGCAGTGAGGAAATCCTCCTAGTAGAGACCCAGTACTTC
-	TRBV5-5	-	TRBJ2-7	CASSPLQGTLEQYF	TGTGCCAGCAGCCCACTGCAGGGGACCCTCGAGCAGTACTTC
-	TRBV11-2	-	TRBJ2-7	CASSLAGLMDEQYF	TGTGCCAGCAGCTTAGCTGGGCTCATGGACGAGCAGTACTTC
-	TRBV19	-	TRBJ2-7	CASSRTTAIYEQYF	TGTGCCAGTAGTAGAACTACGGCAATCTACGAGCAGTACTTC
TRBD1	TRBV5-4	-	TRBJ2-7	CASSGTGGLSNEQYF	TGTGCCAGCAGCGGGACAGGGGGCTTGAGTAACGAGCAGTACTTC
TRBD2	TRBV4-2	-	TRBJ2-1	CASSPTSGRGNEQFF	TGTGCCAGCAGCCCGACTAGCGGGAGAGGCAATGAGCAGTTCTTC
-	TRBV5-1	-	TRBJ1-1	CASSFGQGGSSEAFF	TGCGCCAGCAGCTTTGGGCAGGGAGGGAGTTCTGAAGCTTTCTTT
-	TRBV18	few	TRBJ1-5	CASSPRAESNQPQHF	TGTGCCAGCTCACCACGGGCAGAGAGCAATCAGCCCCAGCATTTT
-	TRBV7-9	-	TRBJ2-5	CASSPGDEWERRETQYF	TGTGCCAGCAGCCCAGGTGATGAGTGGGAGAGGAGGGAGACCCAGTACTTC
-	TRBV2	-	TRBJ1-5	CASSETMGGQPQHF	TGTGCCAGCAGTGAAACCATGGGGGGTCAGCCCCAGCATTTT
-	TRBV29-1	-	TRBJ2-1	CSVEGVGVLSYNEQFF	TGCAGCGTTGAAGGGGTCGGGGTCCTTTCCTACAATGAGCAGTTCTTC
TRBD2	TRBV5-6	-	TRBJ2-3	CASSLGPSGMVGTDTQYF	TGTGCCAGCAGCTTGGGGCCTAGCGGGATGGTTGGGACAGATACGCAGTATTTT
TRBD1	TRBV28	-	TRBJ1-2	CASSLYRGPPNYGYTF	TGTGCCAGCAGTTTATACAGGGGACCTCCTAACTATGGCTACACCTTC
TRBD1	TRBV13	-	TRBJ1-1	CASSSTGGTEAFF	TGTGCCAGCAGCTCGACAGGGGGCACTGAAGCTTTCTTT